The 22 T cell receptor beta chains reported below all come from one sample, sequenced in a study of T cell responses to AZD1222 COVID-19 vaccine. Libraries were prepared by immunoSEQ multiplex PCR; TCRdb keeps only in-frame clonotypes and omits some of them. The data hold about 92,000 clones, with 70% to 90% observed a single time. The sequenced sample was peripheral blood, obtained on day 0 of AZD1222 vaccination. Source of these receptors: an adult in good health.

The genes are TRBV10-3 and TRBJ2-3; a possible D gene is TRBD1 (6 bases). Trimming removed 1 base from V and 6 bases from J, with 14 bases in between. The CDR3 contains 15 residues. Germline CDR1 reads ENHRY; CDR2 reads SYGVKD. CDR3 amino acids: CAISELGAVGDTQYF. The DNA of the CDR3 is TGTGCCATCAGTGAGTTGGGGGCAGTGGGGGATACGCAGTATTTT.

This chain links TRBV7-2 with TRBJ2-7; possibly TRBD1 or TRBD2 for D (5 bases each). CDR1 is SGHTA, CDR2 FQGNSA, per germline. The CDR3 has 15 amino acids. The ends were cut back, 4 bases at V and 0 bases at J, with 13 bases in the middle. CDR3 loop: CASSSRVGGSYEQYF. The DNA for the CDR3 is TGTGCCAGCAGCTCAAGGGTTGGGGGCTCCTACGAGCAGTACTTC.

This rearrangement joins TRBV29-1 to TRBJ2-1; D is uncertain. This CDR3 spans 11 amino acids. Germline V gene sequence: CDR1 SQVTM, CDR2 ANQGSEA. Trimming shortened V by 3 bases and J by 9 bases, and 9 bases separated the two germline ends. The CDR3 DNA is TGCAGCGTTGACCCTAGTATTGAGCAGTTCTTC. Amino acid sequence: CSVDPSIEQFF.

The rearrangement joins TRBV15 to TRBJ2-7; 10 bases align to TRBD1. CDR1 is LNHNV, CDR2 YYDKDF, per germline (reference sequence). The J segment lost 1 base and the V segment lost 4 bases, leaving 4 bases of the junction unmatched. The CDR3 extends over 15 amino acids. Here the CDR3 reads CATSIGTGASYEQYF. CDR3 nucleotides: TGTGCCACCAGCATAGGGACAGGGGCATCCTACGAGCAGTACTTC.

The chain joins TRBV19 to TRBJ1-2; D is unclear. The germline V and J ends were trimmed by 6 bases and 6 bases, with 11 bases remaining between them. CDR1 and CDR2 (germline): LNHDA, SQIVND (reference sequence). The CDR3 covers 12 residues. The CDR3, as DNA: TGTGCCAGTAGGCCAGGCAGTAATGGCTACACCTTC. It specifies CASRPGSNGYTF. The full variable domain, with the rest looked up from reference TRBV19 and TRBJ1-2, is DGGITQSPKYLFRKEGQNVTLSCEQNLNHDAMYWYRQDPGQGLRLIYYSQIVNDFQKGDIAEGYSVSREKKESFPLTVTSAQKNPTAFYLCASRPGSNGYTFGSGTRLTVV.

J is TRBJ1-2 and V is TRBV28; TRBD1 aligns across 9 bases. V lost 4 bases to trimming and J lost 4 bases; unmatched junction nucleotides: 7. Germline V gene sequence: CDR1 MDHEN, CDR2 SYDVKM. This CDR3 comprises 15 residues. The CDR3 DNA sequence: TGTGCCAGCAGTTCCCGGGACAGGGAGATCTATGGCTACACCTTC. It yields the protein CASSSRDREIYGYTF.

This sequence joins TRBV9 and TRBJ1-6; 11 bases align to TRBD1. Trimming took 5 bases from V and 4 from J; bases not matched to a gene: 2. This CDR3 has 15 amino acids. Germline V gives CDR1 SGDLS, CDR2 YYNGEE. The CDR3 DNA reads TGTGCCAGCAGGGGACAGGGGGGTTATAATTCACCCCTCCACTTT. Encoded protein: CASRGQGGYNSPLHF.

V gene TRBV28 combines with J gene TRBJ2-1, with 9 bases that match TRBD2. Germline assignment: CDR1 MDHEN and CDR2 SYDVKM. Trimming cost V 2 bases and J 6 bases; bases outside gene matches: 8. The CDR3 totals 16 residues. CDR3 bases: TGTGCCAGCAGTTTAATCGCGCGGGAGGGCCGCAATGAGCAGTTCTTC. Translation: CASSLIAREGRNEQFF.

The chain links TRBV14 to TRBJ1-1, with 8 bases fitting TRBD1. CDR1 and CDR2 from the germline V gene are SGHDN and FVKESK. This CDR3 comprises 16 residues. V shed 3 bases, J shed 5 bases, and the junction held 11 bases outside the gene matches. CDR3 DNA sequence: TGTGCCAGCAGCCATTACGCCGGACAGGGACCTACTGAAGCTTTCTTT. Amino acid sequence: CASSHYAGQGPTEAFF.

This chain links TRBV7-9 with TRBJ2-2; D not resolved. This CDR3 has 17 amino acids. Trimming shortened V by 0 bases and J by 1 base, and 12 bases separated the two germline ends. The germline gives CDR1 SEHNR, CDR2 FQNEAQ (reference sequence). The CDR3: CASSLARSGENTGELFF. CDR3 DNA sequence: TGTGCCAGCAGCTTAGCGAGGTCAGGCGAGAACACCGGGGAGCTGTTTTTT.

The chain couples TRBV6-6 to TRBJ2-7, with TRBD2 matching over 7 bases. Germline V gives CDR1 MNHNY, CDR2 SVGAGI (reference sequence). This CDR3 contains 15 residues. V lost 5 bases, J lost 0 bases, and 7 bases stayed unmatched. The CDR3 nucleotides are TGTGCCAGCAGTGTGACTAGCTTGTACTCCTACGAGCAGTACTTC. Translating it yields CASSVTSLYSYEQYF.

The V call is TRBV6-5, the J call TRBJ1-5; 7 bases are shared with TRBD1. In germline, CDR1 is MNHEY, CDR2 SVGAGI. V was clipped by 5 bases and J by 2 bases; unmatched bases: 6. The CDR3 loop spans 15 amino acids. The DNA of the CDR3 is TGTGCCAGCAGTAGACAGGGATCGGGCAATCAGCCCCAGCATTTT. It codes for CASSRQGSGNQPQHF.

The CDR3, as DNA: TGTGCCAGCAGCCGGCAACAGGGCGACGAGCAGTACTTC. Its protein product is CASSRQQGDEQYF. The chain joins TRBV7-8 to TRBJ2-7; the D gene is possibly TRBD1 (6 bases). This CDR3 is built from 13 residues. V was shortened by 5 bases and J by 5 bases, with 13 bases between the two germline ends. The germline V gene encodes CDR1 SGHVS and CDR2 FQNEAQ.

V usage is TRBV7-2 and J usage is TRBJ1-2; 7 nucleotides match TRBD1. This CDR3 is built from 13 residues. Trimming at V came to 5 bases and at J to 4 bases, leaving 4 bases not matched to a gene. Germline V gene sequence: CDR1 SGHTA, CDR2 FQGNSA. The DNA of the CDR3 is TGTGCCAGCAGCATGGGACAGAGCTATGGCTACACCTTC. Amino acids: CASSMGQSYGYTF.

By frequency in the sample, this clone is medium-sized (0.01 to 0.1%). The chain uses TRBV6-4 and TRBJ2-2, with D tentatively TRBD1 or TRBD2 (5 bases each). The CDR3 runs to 14 residues. Germline values: CDR1 MRHNA, CDR2 SNTAGT. Between the trimmed V and J ends, which lost 2 bases and 5 bases, there was a span of 9 bases. This CDR3 reads CASSDGGDTGELFF. Here the CDR3 DNA reads TGTGCCAGCAGTGACGGGGGAGATACCGGGGAGCTGTTTTTT.

J is TRBJ1-2 and V is TRBV3-1 (or the pseudogene TRBV3-2); maybe TRBD1 (6 bases). Germline CDR1 and CDR2: LGHDT and YNNKEL (reference sequence). This CDR3 is 19 amino acids long. The V end lost 0 bases, the J end lost 0 bases, and 20 bases lay between the germline ends. In nucleotides, the CDR3 is TGTGCCAGCAGCCAAGAACTTACAGGGCGACGAAACTCTAACTATGGCTACACCTTC. Translation: CASSQELTGRRNSNYGYTF.

The DNA of the CDR3 is TGTGCCAGCAGCTGGGAGGGACAGAACTATGGCTACACCTTC. Amino acids: CASSWEGQNYGYTF. The V gene is TRBV7-8, the J gene TRBJ1-2, with TRBD1 matching over 7 bases. The junction had 4 bases not matched to a gene; V was cut back by 4 bases and J by 2 bases. In germline, CDR1 is SGHVS, CDR2 FQNEAQ. The CDR3 runs to 14 residues.

This CDR3 reads CASSDTRQGGEKLFF. CDR3 coding DNA: TGTGCCAGCAGTGACACGAGACAGGGTGGGGAAAAACTGTTTTTT. The rearrangement joins TRBV2 to TRBJ1-4; 7 nucleotides line up with TRBD1. The CDR3 is 15 residues long. CDR1 SNHLY and CDR2 FYNNEI come from the germline V gene. V gave up 3 bases and J gave up 8 bases; unmatched junction bases: 9. The whole variable domain, filled in from reference TRBV2 and TRBJ1-4, reads EPEVTQTPSHQVTQMGQEVILRCVPISNHLYFYWYRQILGQKVEFLVSFYNNEISEKSEIFDDQFSVERPDGSNFTLKIRSTKLEDSAMYFCASSDTRQGGEKLFFGSGTQLSVL.

As to this clone: The conserved final phenylalanine or tryptophan is absent from the CDR3, which likely points to a read error. Because the CDR3's place on the DNA is in doubt, the DNA is left out and the CDR3 is given as listed by TCRdb. The J gene is TRBJ1-2, the V gene TRBV25-1. The CDR3 has 10 residues if both end residues are counted. Germline CDR1 MGHDK, CDR2 SYGVNS. CDR3 residues: CASSPTRQAR.

The gene calls are TRBV7-7 and TRBJ2-1; 9 bases align to TRBD2. This CDR3 has 16 residues. Germline CDR1 reads SSHAT; CDR2 reads FNYEAQ (reference sequence). J was trimmed by 8 bases and V by 3 bases; bases with no gene match: 11. The chain's CDR3 is CASSLGKGAGGHEQFF. In DNA, the CDR3 is TGTGCCAGCAGCTTGGGGAAGGGAGCGGGAGGACATGAGCAGTTCTTC. Combining the CDR3 with reference TRBV7-7 and TRBJ2-1 gives the whole variable domain GAGVSQSPRYKVTKRGQDVTLRCDPISSHATLYWYQQALGQGPEFLTYFNYEAQPDKSGLPSDRFSAERPEGSISTLTIQRTEQRDSAMYRCASSLGKGAGGHEQFFGPGTRLTVL.

The chain links TRBV6-5 to TRBJ2-7, with D perhaps TRBD2 (6 bases). V was trimmed by 10 bases and J by 6 bases, leaving 22 bases between them. Germline CDR1 reads MNHEY; CDR2 reads SVGAGI. The CDR3 consists of 14 residues. The CDR3: CAIATRDSTTEQYF. The CDR3 nucleotides are TGTGCCATCGCGACCCGGGACTCAACGACCGAGCAGTACTTC.

This clone has just a few counts. This chain joins TRBV30 and TRBJ1-2, with D uncertain. The CDR3 is 11 residues long. Trimming cost V 2 bases and J 8 bases, with 9 bases left between them. CDR1 and CDR2 (germline): GTSNPN, SVGIG (reference sequence). CDR3: CAWSRLTGYTF. CDR3 nucleotides: TGTGCCTGGAGTCGACTCACGGGCTACACCTTC.